This note documents a single T cell receptor (beta chain) sequence. This record comes from a study of T cell responses to AZD1222 COVID-19 vaccine. Only in-frame clones appear in the TCRdb table, and some are missing; sequencing was by immunoSEQ multiplex PCR. Among about 120,000 clones listed, about 90% were seen once. The sample was peripheral blood, taken 28 days after the second AZD1222 dose. The origin of this receptor is an adult who received the AZD1222 COVID-19 vaccine.

This CDR3 is CASSPLAGTENSPLHF. The DNA of the CDR3 is TGTGCCAGCTCACCCCTTGCAGGGACAGAAAATTCACCCCTCCACTTT. The gene calls are TRBV18 and TRBJ1-6; TRBD1 aligns across 7 bases. Unmatched junction bases numbered 9, after V lost 3 bases and J lost 7 bases. Germline lookup yields CDR1 KGHSH and CDR2 LQKENI. This CDR3 is 16 amino acids long.